Following are 6 T cell receptor beta chains from one sample sequenced in a study of blood T cells in healthy people across ages. A second about 6 to 12 cycle PCR used barcoded and J-beta primers. TCRdb reanalysed the 5' RACE reads using MiXCR and keeps one entry per CDR3 protein. The sample consists of about 650,000 distinct CDR3 sequences, around 50% of them appearing once. The sequencing input was blood. These receptors all stem from an elderly woman in good health.

The chain links TRBV29-1 to TRBJ2-5, with 7 bases fitting TRBD1. Germline V lookup: CDR1 SQVTM, CDR2 ANQGSEA. The junction had 3 bases not matched to a gene; V was cut back by 6 bases and J by 2 bases. The CDR3 extends over 12 amino acids. The CDR3 is CSVDREQETQYF. The CDR3, as DNA: TGCAGCGTCGACAGGGAACAAGAGACCCAGTACTTC.

The chain has TRBV7-6 and TRBJ2-3; no firm D call. Looked up from germline, CDR1 is SGHVS and CDR2 is FNYEAQ. Trimming left V 2 bases short and J 2 bases short, with 5 bases between. This CDR3 is built from 13 residues. The CDR3 DNA sequence: TGTGCCAGCAGCTTAAATCCCACAGATACGCAGTATTTT. Protein product: CASSLNPTDTQYF. The full variable domain, rest sourced from reference TRBV7-6 and TRBJ2-3, is GAGVSQSPRYKVTKRGQDVALRCDPISGHVSLYWYRQALGQGPEFLTYFNYEAQQDKSGLPNDRFSAERPEGSISTLTIQRTEQRDSAMYRCASSLNPTDTQYFGPGTRLTVL.

Turning to this clonotype: This sequence may be a read error, since a much larger clone differs from it by one base. The chain combines TRBV6-5 with TRBJ1-2; D not certain. Germline CDR1 reads MNHEY; CDR2 reads SVGAGI. Trimming took 3 bases from V and 4 from J, leaving 9 bases between them. This CDR3 has 13 amino acids. The DNA for the CDR3 is TGTGCCAGCAGTTATGAATTAGTCTATGGCTACACCTTC. Its translation is CASSYELVYGYTF.

This clonotype was recorded many times. This rearrangement joins TRBV5-1 to TRBJ2-3, with D perhaps matching TRBD2 (7 bases). V lost 5 bases and J lost 3, with 13 bases in between. Germline V CDR1 and CDR2: SGHRS, YFSETQ. This CDR3 is 14 amino acids long. The CDR3 DNA reads as TGCGCCAGCAGTGGGGGGGCCCTGACAGATACGCAGTATTTT. It encodes CASSGGALTDTQYF.

V is TRBV9 and J is TRBJ2-6; D possibly corresponds to TRBD2 (7 bases). The germline V gene encodes CDR1 SGDLS and CDR2 YYNGEE. The V end lost 0 bases, the J end lost 0 bases, and 13 bases lay between the germline ends. The length of the CDR3 is 18 residues. In nucleotides, the CDR3 is TGTGCCAGCAGCGTAGATGGGGGGGGCGACTCTGGGGCCAACGTCCTGACTTTC. This codes for CASSVDGGGDSGANVLTF.

This clonotype was picked up one time. The chain combines TRBV6-5 with TRBJ2-7; the D is unclear. This CDR3 spans 15 amino acids. Germline assignment: CDR1 MNHEY and CDR2 SVGAGI. The V gene lost 8 bases and the J gene lost 3 bases, with 20 bases spanning the gap. The CDR3 DNA reads as TGTGCCAGCGGTTCCCCAAGGCTGCTCAACTACGAGCAGTACTTC. This gives the protein CASGSPRLLNYEQYF.